This T cell receptor (beta chain) appears in the sequencing data of a study of shared clonotypes between healthy human individuals. On the study more broadly: Samples came from two female and a few male donors aged 18 to 49. Notes on the study in general: Exclusively blood specimens were collected; tissue repertoires likely differ. Across subsets, estimated richness was generally greater for naive than for memory populations.

Profiled with immunoSEQ multiplex PCR; TCRdb holds only in-frame clones, not every one. The repertoire includes some 2,500,000 clones, roughly 93% of them detected once, and around 0.37% sits in the top ten. Concerning this clone: What it binds is not known.

V was trimmed by 4 bases and J by 0 bases, leaving 10 bases between them. Germline loops: CDR1 SGDLS, CDR2 YYNGEE. This CDR3 is built from 14 residues. The sample was naive CD4+ T cells from PBMCs. Subset in this sample: CD45RA+ positively selected. The sequence was collected from a man aged 18 to 30 in good health. Some clones in this sample may be carry-over from other donors' samples. The chain links TRBV9 to TRBJ2-5; D remains unclear. DNA for the CDR3: TGTGCCAGCAGCCCCGACCCAAACCAAGAGACCCAGTACTTC. Protein: CASSPDPNQETQYF. Looking up the rest from reference TRBV9 and TRBJ2-5 gives the full variable domain: DSGVTQTPKHLITATGQRVTLRCSPRSGDLSVYWYQQSLDQGLQFLIQYYNGEERAKGNILERFSAQQFPDLHSELNLSSLELGDSALYFCASSPDPNQETQYFGPGTRLLVL.